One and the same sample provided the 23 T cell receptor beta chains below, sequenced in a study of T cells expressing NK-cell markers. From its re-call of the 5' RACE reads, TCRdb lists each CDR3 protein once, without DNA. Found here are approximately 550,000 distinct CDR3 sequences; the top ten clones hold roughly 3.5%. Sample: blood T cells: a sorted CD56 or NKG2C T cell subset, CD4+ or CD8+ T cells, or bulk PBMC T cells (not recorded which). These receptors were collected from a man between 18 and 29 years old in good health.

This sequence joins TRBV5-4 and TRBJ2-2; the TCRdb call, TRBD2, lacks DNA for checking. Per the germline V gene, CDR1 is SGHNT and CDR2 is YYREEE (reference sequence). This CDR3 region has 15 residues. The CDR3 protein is CATSGLAGEAGELFF.

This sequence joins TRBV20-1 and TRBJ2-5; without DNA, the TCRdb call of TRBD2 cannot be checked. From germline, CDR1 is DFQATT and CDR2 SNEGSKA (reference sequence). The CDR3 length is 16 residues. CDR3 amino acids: CSARRLAGGPGETQYF.

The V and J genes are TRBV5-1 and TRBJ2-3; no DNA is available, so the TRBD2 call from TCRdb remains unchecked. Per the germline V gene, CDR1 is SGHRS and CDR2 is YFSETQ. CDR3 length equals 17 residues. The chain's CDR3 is CASSLTGTTPSTDTQYF.

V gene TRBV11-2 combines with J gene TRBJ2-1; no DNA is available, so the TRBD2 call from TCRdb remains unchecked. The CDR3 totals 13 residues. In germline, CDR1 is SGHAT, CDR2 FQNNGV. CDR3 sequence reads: CASSLGLAGDKFF.

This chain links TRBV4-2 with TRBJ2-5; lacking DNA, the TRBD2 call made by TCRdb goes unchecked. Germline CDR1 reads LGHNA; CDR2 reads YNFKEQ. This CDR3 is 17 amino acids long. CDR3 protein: CASSQDIGTSVWETQYF.

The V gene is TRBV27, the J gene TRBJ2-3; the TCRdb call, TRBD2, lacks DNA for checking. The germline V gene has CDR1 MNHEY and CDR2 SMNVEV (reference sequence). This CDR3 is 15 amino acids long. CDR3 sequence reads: CASSPRLAGVDTQYF.

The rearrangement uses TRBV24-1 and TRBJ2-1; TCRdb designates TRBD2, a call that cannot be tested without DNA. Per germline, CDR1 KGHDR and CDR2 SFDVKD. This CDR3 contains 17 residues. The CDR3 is CATSVSPGTSGRNEQFF.

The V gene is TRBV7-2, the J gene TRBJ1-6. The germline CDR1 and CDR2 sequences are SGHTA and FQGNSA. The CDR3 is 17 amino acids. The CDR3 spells CASSLSTVDLYNSPLHF.

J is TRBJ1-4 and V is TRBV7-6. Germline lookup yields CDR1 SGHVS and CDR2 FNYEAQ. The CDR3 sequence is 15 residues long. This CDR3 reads CASSLATGRYEKLFF.

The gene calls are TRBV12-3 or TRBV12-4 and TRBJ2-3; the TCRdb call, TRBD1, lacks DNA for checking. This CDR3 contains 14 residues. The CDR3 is CASSLRGYTDTQYF.

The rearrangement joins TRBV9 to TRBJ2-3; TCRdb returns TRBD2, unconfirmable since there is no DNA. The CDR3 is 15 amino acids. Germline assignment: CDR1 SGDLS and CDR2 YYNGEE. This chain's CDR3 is CASSPRLAGADTQYF.

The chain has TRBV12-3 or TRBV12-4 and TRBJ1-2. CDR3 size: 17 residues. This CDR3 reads CASSLNSVELANYGYTF.

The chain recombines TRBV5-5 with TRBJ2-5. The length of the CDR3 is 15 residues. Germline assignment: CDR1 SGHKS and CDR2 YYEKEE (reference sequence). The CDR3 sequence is CASSPIGNRGETQYF.

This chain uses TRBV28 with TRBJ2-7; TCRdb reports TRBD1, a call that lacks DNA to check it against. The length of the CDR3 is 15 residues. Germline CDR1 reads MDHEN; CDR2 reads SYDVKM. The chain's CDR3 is CASSLLIGQAYEQYF.

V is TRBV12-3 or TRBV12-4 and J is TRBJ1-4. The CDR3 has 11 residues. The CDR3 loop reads CASTNGEKLFF.

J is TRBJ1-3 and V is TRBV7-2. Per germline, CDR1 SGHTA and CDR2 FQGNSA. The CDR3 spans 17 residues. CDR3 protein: CASSLRAGWDSGNTIYF.

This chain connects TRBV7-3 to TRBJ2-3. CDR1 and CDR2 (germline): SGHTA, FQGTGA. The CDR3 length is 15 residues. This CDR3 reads CASSLFGVSTDTQYF.

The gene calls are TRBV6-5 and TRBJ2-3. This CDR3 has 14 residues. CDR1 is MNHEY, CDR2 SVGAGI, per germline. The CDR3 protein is CASSYSKSLYTQYF.

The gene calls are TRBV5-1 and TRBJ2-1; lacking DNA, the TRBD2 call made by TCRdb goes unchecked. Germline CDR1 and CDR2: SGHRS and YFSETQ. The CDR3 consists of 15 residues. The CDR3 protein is CASSLTSGSVDEQFF.

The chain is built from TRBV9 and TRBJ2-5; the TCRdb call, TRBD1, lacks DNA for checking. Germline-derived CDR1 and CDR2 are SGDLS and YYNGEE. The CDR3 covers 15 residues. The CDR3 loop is CASSALQGLQETQYF.

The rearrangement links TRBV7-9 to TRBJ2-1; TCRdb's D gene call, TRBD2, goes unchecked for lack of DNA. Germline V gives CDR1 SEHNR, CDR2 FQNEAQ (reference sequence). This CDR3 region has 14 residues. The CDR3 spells CASSSGEGYNEQFF.

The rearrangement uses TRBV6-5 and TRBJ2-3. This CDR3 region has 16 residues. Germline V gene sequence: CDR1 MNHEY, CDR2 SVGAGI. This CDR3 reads CASSYSRVESTDTQYF.

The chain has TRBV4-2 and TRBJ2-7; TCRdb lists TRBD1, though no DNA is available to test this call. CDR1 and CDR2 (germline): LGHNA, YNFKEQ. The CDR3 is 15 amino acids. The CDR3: CASSQAGQGGYEQYF.